Below, 26 T cell receptor beta chains from the same sample are listed, as sequenced in a study of T-cell reconstitution after alpha-beta-depleted transplantation in children. The authors prepared the TCRbeta library with unique molecular identifiers. TCRdb passed the PCR reads through MiXCR, listing each CDR3 protein once. The sample yields 230,000 or so distinct CDR3 sequences, approximately 9.8% seen once. This material consisted of PBMCs from the stem cell graft donor, taken from the stem cell graft. These receptors originate from a human donor who donated a stem cell graft to a child with SCID.

This clonotype was seen a handful of times. The gene calls are TRBV12-3 or TRBV12-4 and TRBJ1-1; D perhaps matches TRBD1 (5 bases). Trimming took 3 bases from V and 2 from J, leaving 10 bases between them. CDR3 length: 14 amino acids. CDR3 bases: TGTGCCAGCAGTTTGGGACTGACAAACACTGAAGCTTTCTTT. It encodes CASSLGLTNTEAFF.

This clonotype was seen many times. The chain uses TRBV20-1 and TRBJ1-1, with D perhaps TRBD1 (6 bases). Between the trimmed V and J ends, which lost 5 bases and 10 bases, there was a span of 17 bases. The CDR3 has 12 amino acids. Germline V gives CDR1 DFQATT, CDR2 SNEGSKA (reference sequence). CDR3 residues: CSAPMTGGVAFF. The DNA for the CDR3 is TGCAGTGCTCCAATGACAGGAGGGGTAGCTTTCTTT.

This clonotype was observed many times. The rearrangement links TRBV7-2 to TRBJ2-3, with unresolved D. The V gene lost 3 bases and the J gene lost 11 bases, with 9 bases spanning the gap. This CDR3 has 11 amino acids. Germline V CDR1 and CDR2: SGHTA, FQGNSA. CDR3 sequence: CASSFSTLQYF. Written as DNA, the CDR3 is TGTGCCAGCAGCTTCAGTACTTTGCAGTATTTT.

Ten or more counts support this clonotype. The chain uses TRBV7-3 and TRBJ2-2; 9 bases match TRBD1. The CDR3 loop spans 15 amino acids. Trimming cost V 2 bases and J 6 bases; bases outside gene matches: 4. Germline V CDR1 and CDR2: SGHTA, FQGTGA. CDR3 loop: CASSLLGQGSGELFF. The CDR3 DNA reads TGTGCCAGCAGCTTACTGGGACAGGGTTCCGGGGAGCTGTTTTTT. Drawing the rest from reference TRBV7-3 and TRBJ2-2, the complete variable domain is GAGVSQTPSNKVTEKGKYVELRCDPISGHTALYWYRQSLGQGPEFLIYFQGTGAADDSGLPNDRFFAVRPEGSVSTLKIQRTERGDSAVYLCASSLLGQGSGELFFGEGSRLTVL.

This clonotype has ten or more counts. The chain has TRBV11-2 and TRBJ2-3, with 13 bases aligning to TRBD2. With 3 bases clipped from V and 5 bases from J, the junction kept 8 bases outside the gene matches. Per germline, CDR1 SGHAT and CDR2 FQNNGV. This CDR3 contains 17 residues. The CDR3 DNA sequence: TGTGCCAGCAGCTTCACTAGCGGGGGGGCCGGAGGAGATACGCAGTATTTT. Amino acids: CASSFTSGGAGGDTQYF.

In this sample, this clonotype turned up many times. The V and J genes are TRBV4-1 and TRBJ1-4, with a tentative D call TRBD1 (6 bases). Germline V gives CDR1 MGHRA, CDR2 YSYEKL. The CDR3 has 14 residues. Trimming removed 4 bases at V and 5 bases at J, with 11 bases between. The CDR3 DNA follows: TGCGCCAGCAGCCCAGTCGACAGGAATGAAAAACTGTTTTTT. Translating it yields CASSPVDRNEKLFF.

There are many counts of this clonotype. The chain recombines TRBV28 with TRBJ2-7; no definite D call. Looked up from germline, CDR1 is MDHEN and CDR2 is SYDVKM. The CDR3 is 15 residues long. Trimming cost V 3 bases and J 4 bases, with 16 bases left between them. This CDR3 reads CASSLGTQLIYEQYF. The CDR3 region has the DNA TGTGCCAGCAGTTTGGGCACCCAGTTAATTTACGAGCAGTACTTC.

The rearrangement joins TRBV5-1 to TRBJ2-7; D gene ambiguous. V lost 3 bases, J lost 2 bases, and 6 bases lay in between. CDR1 is SGHRS and CDR2 is YFSETQ in the germline V gene. The CDR3 length is 12 residues. CDR3 DNA: TGCGCCAGCAGCTACGACGCCTACGAGCAGTACTTC. It translates to CASSYDAYEQYF.

This clonotype was counted many times. The chain combines TRBV6-5 with TRBJ1-1; TRBD1 is a possible D gene (6 bases). Germline CDR1 is MNHEY and CDR2 is SVGAGI. The ends were cut back, 0 bases at V and 1 base at J, with 12 bases in the middle. This CDR3 is built from 16 residues. Here the CDR3 DNA reads TGTGCCAGCAGTTACTCTTTTGGGGACACGAACACTGAAGCTTTCTTT. Translating it yields CASSYSFGDTNTEAFF.

Ten or more counts support this clonotype. The rearrangement joins TRBV7-9 to TRBJ2-7; D is uncertain. Germline CDR1 SEHNR, CDR2 FQNEAQ (reference sequence). Deletions cut 8 bases from V and 3 bases from J, with 11 bases between. The CDR3 has 12 residues. DNA for the CDR3: TGTGCCAGCCAGGACCCCTTCTACGAGCAGTACTTC. This sequence encodes CASQDPFYEQYF.

Many counts were recorded for this clonotype. The CDR3 spells CASSQVGEGEQFF. In nucleotides, the CDR3 is TGTGCCAGCAGCCAAGTCGGGGAGGGTGAGCAGTTCTTC. V is TRBV14 and J is TRBJ2-1; 7 bases agree with TRBD2. CDR1 SGHDN and CDR2 FVKESK come from the germline V gene. The J segment lost 9 bases and the V segment lost 1 base, leaving 3 bases of the junction unmatched. The length of the CDR3 is 13 residues.

This clonotype has a count of ten or more. The V and J genes are TRBV5-6 and TRBJ1-1, with 9 bases matching TRBD1. The CDR3 has 14 amino acids. In germline, CDR1 is SGHDT, CDR2 YYEEEE. The V and J ends lost 0 bases and 6 bases, in that order; junction bases with no gene match: 3. The CDR3 coding sequence is TGTGCCAGCAGCTTGGACAGGGGGCAGTCTGAAGCTTTCTTT. Translated: CASSLDRGQSEAFF.

This clonotype was seen at least ten times. This chain joins TRBV12-3 or TRBV12-4 and TRBJ1-2, with D maybe TRBD1 (5 bases). The V gene lost 3 bases and the J gene lost 9 bases, with 14 bases spanning the gap. The CDR3 has 13 amino acids. DNA for the CDR3: TGTGCCAGCAGTTTGGGGCAGGGCGTTAGCTACACCTTC. It translates to CASSLGQGVSYTF.

There are many counts of this clonotype. The rearrangement uses TRBV12-3 or TRBV12-4 and TRBJ2-2; D is unclear. The CDR3 extends over 13 amino acids. V lost 8 bases, J lost 0 bases, and 7 bases lay in between. The CDR3, as DNA: TGTGCCAGCGAAAGTTCGAACACCGGGGAGCTGTTTTTT. Translating it yields CASESSNTGELFF.

This clonotype was seen ten or more times. The CDR3 nucleotides read TGCGCCAGCAGCTGGGCGGACAGGGAGTATGGCTACACCTTC. This codes for CASSWADREYGYTF. This chain links TRBV5-1 with TRBJ1-2; 8 bases are a match to TRBD1. CDR1 is SGHRS, CDR2 YFSETQ, per germline. The CDR3 length is 14 residues. With V trimmed by 3 bases and J by 5 bases, 6 bases remained unmatched.

This clonotype was found many times. This sequence joins TRBV4-3 and TRBJ2-1; a possible D gene is TRBD2 (5 bases). The germline V gene encodes CDR1 LGHNA and CDR2 YSLEER. Trimming pared 0 bases from V and 4 bases from J, leaving 13 bases between. CDR3 size: 16 residues. The CDR3 sequence: CASSQEEGGGYNEQFF. CDR3 bases: TGCGCCAGCAGCCAAGAAGAGGGTGGCGGTTACAATGAGCAGTTCTTC.

The chain recombines TRBV7-3 with TRBJ2-5; TRBD2 is a possible D gene (7 bases). There are 15 residues in the CDR3. Germline CDR1 reads SGHTA; CDR2 reads FQGTGA. V was shortened by 1 base and J by 2 bases, with 11 bases between the two germline ends. For the CDR3, the DNA is TGTGCCAGCAGCTTAAGGGCGGGGGCTCAAGAGACCCAGTACTTC. Amino acid sequence: CASSLRAGAQETQYF.

This clonotype was counted at least ten times. This chain's CDR3 is CASVLAGAYNEQFF. The DNA of the CDR3 is TGTGCCAGTGTTCTAGCGGGGGCATACAATGAGCAGTTCTTC. This rearrangement joins TRBV2 to TRBJ2-1; TRBD2 agrees at 10 bases. Germline-derived CDR1 and CDR2 are SNHLY and FYNNEI. J was trimmed by 4 bases and V by 9 bases; bases with no gene match: 6. CDR3 length equals 14 residues.

This clonotype was seen many times. The chain has TRBV6-5 and TRBJ1-1; 7 bases align to TRBD1. From germline, CDR1 is MNHEY and CDR2 SVGAGI. This CDR3 contains 16 residues. J lost 8 bases, V lost 2 bases, and 14 bases had no gene match. The CDR3 DNA is TGTGCCAGCAGTTACACCCCTCGGGACAGCAGCACCGAAGCTTTCTTT. Protein sequence: CASSYTPRDSSTEAFF.

The sample holds many counts of this clonotype. This chain connects TRBV5-1 to TRBJ2-1, with TRBD1 identical over 8 bases. V lost 4 bases, J lost 0 bases, and 3 bases stayed unmatched. The CDR3 spans 15 residues. Germline lookup yields CDR1 SGHRS and CDR2 YFSETQ. The CDR3 loop is CASSLDRVSYNEQFF. Written as DNA, the CDR3 is TGCGCCAGCAGCCTGGACAGGGTCTCCTACAATGAGCAGTTCTTC.

This clonotype was found many times. This rearrangement joins TRBV12-3 or TRBV12-4 to TRBJ2-1; TRBD1 is a possible D gene (5 bases). The ends were cut back, 7 bases at V and 5 bases at J, with 12 bases in the middle. The CDR3 extends over 13 amino acids. The CDR3 nucleotides are TGTGCCAGCACCTATGACAGTAACAATGAGCAGTTCTTC. Translated: CASTYDSNNEQFF.

This clonotype was recorded at least ten times. The chain combines TRBV27 with TRBJ2-1; 8 bases agree with TRBD1. After removal of 5 bases from V and 3 bases from J, the junction contained 3 bases not matched to a gene. CDR3 length: 14 amino acids. The germline V gene has CDR1 MNHEY and CDR2 SMNVEV (reference sequence). The CDR3 nucleotides read TGTGCCAGCAGTCAAGACAGGGGCTACAATGAGCAGTTCTTC. Residues: CASSQDRGYNEQFF.

This clonotype occurred many times. This chain links TRBV6-6 with TRBJ2-2, with D unresolved. Germline values: CDR1 MNHNY, CDR2 SVGAGI (reference sequence). The CDR3 is made up of 13 amino acids. The ends were cut back, 2 bases at V and 10 bases at J, with 11 bases in the middle. CDR3 loop: CASSYGELVELFF. The CDR3 DNA sequence: TGTGCCAGCAGTTACGGAGAGCTGGTGGAGCTGTTTTTT.

The chain joins TRBV5-1 to TRBJ2-3; TRBD1 agrees at 12 bases. Germline V gives CDR1 SGHRS, CDR2 YFSETQ. V lost 5 bases, J lost 6 bases, and 4 bases stayed unmatched. This CDR3 is built from 14 residues. The CDR3 region has the DNA TGCGCCAGCAGTACCGGGACAGGGGGCGATACGCAGTATTTT. This sequence encodes CASSTGTGGDTQYF.

There are many counts of this clonotype. The rearrangement links TRBV9 to TRBJ1-1; possibly TRBD1 for D (5 bases). Between the trimmed V and J ends, which lost 4 bases and 5 bases, there was a span of 18 bases. Germline CDR1 reads SGDLS; CDR2 reads YYNGEE. The CDR3 sequence is 15 residues long. CDR3 region: CASSRGWGEATEAFF. The CDR3 DNA is TGTGCCAGCAGCCGAGGTTGGGGGGAGGCGACTGAAGCTTTCTTT.

This clonotype was detected many times. This chain joins TRBV29-1 and TRBJ2-3, with D maybe TRBD2 (5 bases). The germline V gene encodes CDR1 SQVTM and CDR2 ANQGSEA. This CDR3 spans 13 amino acids. Between the trimmed V and J ends, which lost 7 bases and 2 bases, there was a span of 13 bases. Written as DNA, the CDR3 is TGCAGCGCTCAGGCGGGTGCCACAGATACGCAGTATTTT. This encodes CSAQAGATDTQYF.